The subject of this entry is one T cell receptor beta chain. The CDR3 consists of 18 residues. V gave up 6 bases and J gave up 2 bases, with 22 bases separating them. This sample is part of a study of cytomegalovirus exposure and HLA in healthy donors. Study-level information: Previous work identified roughly 120 million unique TCR beta sequences from 150 million to 200 million T cells.

Primers for the PCR totalled 60 Vbeta and 13 Jbeta. The method was immunoSEQ multiplex PCR; TCRdb's version includes in-frame clones alone and lacks a portion of them. The top ten clones hold about 0.2% of a sample with around 220,000 clones, under 80% of them seen once. The chain carries TRBV23-1 and TRBJ2-2, with a weak D call TRBD2 (5 bases). TRBV23-1 is labeled an ORF, and its function is uncertain. The source of this sequence is a girl aged 2 to 10 in good health and CMV-seronegative. Sample: PBMCs. The CDR3 sequence: CASRRSTISAINTGELFF. In DNA form, the CDR3 reads TGCGCCAGCAGACGCTCAACCATTAGCGCGATTAACACCGGGGAGCTGTTTTTT.